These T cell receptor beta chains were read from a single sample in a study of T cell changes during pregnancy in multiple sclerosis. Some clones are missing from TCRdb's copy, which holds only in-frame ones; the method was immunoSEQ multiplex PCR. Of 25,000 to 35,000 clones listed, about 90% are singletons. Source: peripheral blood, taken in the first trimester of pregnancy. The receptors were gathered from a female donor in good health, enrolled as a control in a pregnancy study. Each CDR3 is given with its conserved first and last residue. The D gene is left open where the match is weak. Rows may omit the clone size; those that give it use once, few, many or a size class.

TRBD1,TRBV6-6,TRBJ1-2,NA,CASSQDRGLFYGYTF,TGTGCCAGCAGCCAAGACAGGGGGCTTTTCTATGGCTACACCTTC
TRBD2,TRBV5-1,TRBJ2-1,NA,CASSARGLAGPSYNEQFF,TGCGCCAGCAGTGCTCGGGGACTAGCGGGCCCTTCCTACAATGAGCAGTTCTTC
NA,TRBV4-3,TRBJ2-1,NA,CASSQLLVPLYNEQFF,TGCGCCAGCAGCCAACTTCTTGTGCCGCTATACAATGAGCAGTTCTTC
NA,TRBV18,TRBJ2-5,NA,CASSPPEAKTQYF,TGTGCCAGCTCACCACCCGAGGCGAAGACCCAGTACTTC
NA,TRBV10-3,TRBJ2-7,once,CAISEPELPYEQYF,TGTGCCATCAGTGAACCGGAGCTACCCTACGAGCAGTACTTC
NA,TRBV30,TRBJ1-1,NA,CACPGMGTEAFF,TGTGCCTGTCCCGGGATGGGAACTGAAGCTTTCTTT
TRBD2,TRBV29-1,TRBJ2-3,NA,CSGTSGSDTQYF,TGCAGCGGGACTAGCGGGAGCGATACGCAGTATTTT
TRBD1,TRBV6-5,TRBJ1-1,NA,CASSLGQGAWNTEAFF,TGTGCCAGCAGTTTAGGACAGGGGGCGTGGAACACTGAAGCTTTCTTT
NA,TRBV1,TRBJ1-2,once,CTSSRGQEGAYGYTF,TGCACCAGCAGCCGGGGGCAGGAGGGGGCCTATGGCTACACCTTC
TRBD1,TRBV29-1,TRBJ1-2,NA,CSVAGTAVLGYTF,TGCAGCGTTGCAGGGACAGCTGTATTGGGCTACACCTTC
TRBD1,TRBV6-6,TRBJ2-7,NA,CASSPRQGSAYEQYF,TGTGCCAGCAGTCCTCGACAGGGTAGTGCCTACGAGCAGTACTTC
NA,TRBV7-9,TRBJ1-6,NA,CASSLGAGGSPLHF,TGTGCCAGCAGCTTAGGAGCGGGGGGTTCACCCCTCCACTTT
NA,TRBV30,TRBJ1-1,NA,CAWSVDQDTEAFF,TGTGCCTGGAGTGTAGACCAGGACACTGAAGCTTTCTTT
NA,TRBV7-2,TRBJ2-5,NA,CASSRGIGQETQYF,TGTGCCAGCAGCAGAGGGATAGGCCAAGAGACCCAGTACTTC
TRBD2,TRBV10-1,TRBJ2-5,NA,CASSEGRAGGWEQYF,TGCGCCAGCAGTGAAGGTCGAGCGGGGGGTTGGGAGCAGTACTTC
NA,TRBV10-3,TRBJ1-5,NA,CATWDFNQPQHF,TGTGCCACTTGGGACTTCAATCAGCCCCAGCATTTT
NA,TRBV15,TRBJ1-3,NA,CATSRVAGAPPGNTIYF,TGTGCCACCAGCAGAGTTGCTGGGGCGCCGCCTGGAAACACCATATATTTT
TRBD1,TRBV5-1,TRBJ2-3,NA,CASSLALGPQGAQDTQYF,TGCGCCAGCAGCTTGGCCTTAGGGCCACAGGGGGCCCAGGATACGCAGTATTTT
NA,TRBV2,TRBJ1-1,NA,CASSAQMNTEAFF,TGTGCCAGCAGTGCCCAAATGAACACTGAAGCTTTCTTT
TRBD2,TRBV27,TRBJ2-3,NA,CASSLAALSTDTQYF,TGTGCCAGCAGTCTAGCGGCCTTAAGCACAGATACGCAGTATTTT
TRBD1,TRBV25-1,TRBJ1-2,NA,CASTLRDRDGYTF,TGTGCCAGCACTCTCCGGGACAGGGATGGCTACACCTTC